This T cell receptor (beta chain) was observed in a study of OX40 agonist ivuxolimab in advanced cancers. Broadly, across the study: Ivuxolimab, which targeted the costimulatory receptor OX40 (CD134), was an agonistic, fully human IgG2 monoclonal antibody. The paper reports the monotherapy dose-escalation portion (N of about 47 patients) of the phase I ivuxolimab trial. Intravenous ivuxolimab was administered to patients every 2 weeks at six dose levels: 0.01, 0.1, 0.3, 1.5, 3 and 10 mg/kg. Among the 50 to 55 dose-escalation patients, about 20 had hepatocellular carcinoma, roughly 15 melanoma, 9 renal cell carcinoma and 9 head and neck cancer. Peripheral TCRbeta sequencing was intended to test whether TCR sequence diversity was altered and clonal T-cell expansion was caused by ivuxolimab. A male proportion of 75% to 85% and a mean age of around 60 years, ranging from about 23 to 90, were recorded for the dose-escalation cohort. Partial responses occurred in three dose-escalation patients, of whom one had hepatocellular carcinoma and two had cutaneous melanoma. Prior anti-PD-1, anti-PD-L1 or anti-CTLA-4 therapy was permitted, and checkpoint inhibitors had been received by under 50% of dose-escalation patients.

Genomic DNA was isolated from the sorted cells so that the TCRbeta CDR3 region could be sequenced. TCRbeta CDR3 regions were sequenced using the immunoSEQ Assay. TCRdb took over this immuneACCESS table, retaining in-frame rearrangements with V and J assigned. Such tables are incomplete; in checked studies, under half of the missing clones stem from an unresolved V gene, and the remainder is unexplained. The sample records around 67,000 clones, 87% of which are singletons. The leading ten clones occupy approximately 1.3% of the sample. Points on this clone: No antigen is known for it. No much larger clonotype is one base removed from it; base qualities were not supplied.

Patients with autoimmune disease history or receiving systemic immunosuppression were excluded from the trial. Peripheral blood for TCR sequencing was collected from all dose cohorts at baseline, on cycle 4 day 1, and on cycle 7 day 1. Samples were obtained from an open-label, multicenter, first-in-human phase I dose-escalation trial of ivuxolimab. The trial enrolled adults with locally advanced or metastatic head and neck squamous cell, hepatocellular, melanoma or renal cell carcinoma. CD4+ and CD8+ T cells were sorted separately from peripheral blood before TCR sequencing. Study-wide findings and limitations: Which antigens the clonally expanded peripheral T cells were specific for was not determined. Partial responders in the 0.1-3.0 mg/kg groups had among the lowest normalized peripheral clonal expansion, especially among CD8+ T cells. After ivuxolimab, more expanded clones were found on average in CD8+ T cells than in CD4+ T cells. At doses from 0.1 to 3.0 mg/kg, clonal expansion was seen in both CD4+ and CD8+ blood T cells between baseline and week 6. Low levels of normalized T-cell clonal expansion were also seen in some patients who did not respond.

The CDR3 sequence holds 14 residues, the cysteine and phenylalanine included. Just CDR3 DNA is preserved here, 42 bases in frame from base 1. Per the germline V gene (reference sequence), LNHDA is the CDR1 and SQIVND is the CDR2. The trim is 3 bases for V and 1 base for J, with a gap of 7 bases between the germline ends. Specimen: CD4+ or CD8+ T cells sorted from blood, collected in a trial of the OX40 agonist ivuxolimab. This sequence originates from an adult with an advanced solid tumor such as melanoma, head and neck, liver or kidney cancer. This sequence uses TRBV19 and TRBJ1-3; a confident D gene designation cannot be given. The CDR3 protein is CASSIGKSGNTIYF. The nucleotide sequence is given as TGTGCCAGTAGTATTGGAAAATCTGGAAACACCATATATTTT.